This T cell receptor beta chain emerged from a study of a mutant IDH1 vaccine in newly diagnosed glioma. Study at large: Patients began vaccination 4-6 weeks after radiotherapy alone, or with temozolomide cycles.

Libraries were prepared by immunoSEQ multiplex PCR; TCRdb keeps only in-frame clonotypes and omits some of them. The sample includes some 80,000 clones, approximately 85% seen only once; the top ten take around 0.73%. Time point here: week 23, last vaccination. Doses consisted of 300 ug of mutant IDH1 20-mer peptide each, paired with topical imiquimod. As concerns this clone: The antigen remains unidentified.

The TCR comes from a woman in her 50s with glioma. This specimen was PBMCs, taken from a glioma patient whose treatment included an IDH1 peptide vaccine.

The CDR3 loop reads CATSARTGVLDTQYF. CDR3 DNA sequence: TGTGCCACCAGCGCAAGGACAGGGGTATTAGATACGCAGTATTTT. The rearrangement joins TRBV15 to TRBJ2-3, with TRBD1 identical over 9 bases. The germline V gene encodes CDR1 LNHNV and CDR2 YYDKDF (reference sequence). The V and J ends lost 5 bases and 5 bases, in that order; junction bases with no gene match: 8. The CDR3 is 15 residues long.